A selection of T cell receptor beta chains follows, all from one sample in a study of shared clonotypes between healthy human individuals. Profiled with immunoSEQ multiplex PCR; TCRdb holds only in-frame clones, not every one. The sample comprises around 750,000 clones, around 72% of which are singletons, and 1.5% to 2% rests with the top ten. The sample consisted of memory CD4+ T cells sorted from blood. The receptors come from a woman in her twenties or thirties in good health. The CDR3 runs from the conserved cysteine through the conserved F or W. The D gene is left open where the match is weak. Clone size is shown for a subset of rows, as once, few, many or a class of expanded clone.

abundance	v_gene	j_gene	d_gene	CDR3nt	CDR3aa
.	TRBV6-5	TRBJ1-2	.	TGTGCCAGCAGTTACTCAGGGATCAACTATGGCTACACCTTC	CASSYSGINYGYTF
.	TRBV19	TRBJ1-5	.	TGTGCCAGTAGAAACTCGGACAGCCCGAGGGGGGCCCAGCATTTT	CASRNSDSPRGAQHF
.	TRBV7-9	TRBJ1-3	TRBD1	TGTGCCAGCAGCCCCCGGACAGGGAGCTCTGGAAACACCATATATTTT	CASSPRTGSSGNTIYF
.	TRBV11-2	TRBJ2-7	.	TGTGCCAGCAGCTTACAGGGGAGGCCCTACGAGCAGTACTTC	CASSLQGRPYEQYF
.	TRBV5-1	TRBJ2-3	TRBD2	TGCGCCAGCAGCTTGGTCGCGGGAGCCACAGATACGCAGTATTTT	CASSLVAGATDTQYF
.	TRBV19	TRBJ1-2	.	TGTGCCAGTAGCAAAAAAGGACGTTATGATGGCTACACCTTC	CASSKKGRYDGYTF
few	TRBV2	TRBJ2-6	.	TGTGCCAGCAGTGAACTCAGTACTGGGGCCAACGTCCTGACTTTC	CASSELSTGANVLTF
.	TRBV11-2	TRBJ2-5	.	TGTGCCAGCAGCTTGGAGTCAGGGACCCAGTACTTC	CASSLESGTQYF
.	TRBV4-1	TRBJ2-5	.	TGCGCCAGCAGCCGGACGCCCCAAGAGACCCAGTACTTC	CASSRTPQETQYF
.	TRBV27	TRBJ2-7	TRBD2	TGTGCCAGCAGCCCGGGACTAGCGGGGCCCTCCTACGAGCAGTACTTC	CASSPGLAGPSYEQYF
.	TRBV5-1	TRBJ1-3	.	TGCGCCAGCAGCTTCTTTTGGCAGGGGACTTCCTCTGGAAACACCATATATTTT	CASSFFWQGTSSGNTIYF
.	TRBV27	TRBJ1-2	TRBD1	TGTGCCAGCAGACTCATCGGACAGGCTAACTATGGCTACACCTTC	CASRLIGQANYGYTF
.	TRBV5-1	TRBJ2-1	TRBD2	TGCGCCAGCAGCTTGACTAGCGGGAGGGCCGTCAATGAGCAGTTCTTC	CASSLTSGRAVNEQFF
.	TRBV18	TRBJ1-2	.	TGTGCCAGCTCACCGGCGGAGGGGGGGTTCTATGGCTACACCTTC	CASSPAEGGFYGYTF
.	TRBV5-8	TRBJ1-1	TRBD1	TGTGCCTACACTGGACAGGCGCTTTACACTGAAGCTTTCTTT	CAYTGQALYTEAFF
few	TRBV19	TRBJ2-7	.	TGTGCCAGTAAGGGTGGGCAGCACGAGCAGTACTTC	CASKGGQHEQYF
.	TRBV6-4	TRBJ2-2	.	TGTGCCAGCAGTCCTAGCGTCGCGAACACCGGGGAGCTGTTTTTT	CASSPSVANTGELFF
.	TRBV7-2	TRBJ2-7	TRBD2	TGTGCCAGCAATCGCGGGGGGGGCTCGTGGGAGCAGTACTTC	CASNRGGGSWEQYF
.	TRBV6-5	TRBJ2-1	.	TGTGCCAGCAGTGGCGAGGGTGAGCAGTTCTTC	CASSGEGEQFF
.	TRBV29-1	TRBJ2-1	.	TGCAGCGTTACCCGCATGTTCGCCATGGGTAGCGATGAGCAGTTCTTC	CSVTRMFAMGSDEQFF
few	TRBV9	TRBJ2-1	.	TGTGCCAGCAGCGTAACAGGGATGGATGAGCAGTTCTTC	CASSVTGMDEQFF
.	TRBV4-2	TRBJ2-1	.	TGTGCCAGCAGCCACCTCCCCGGAAATGAGCAGTTCTTC	CASSHLPGNEQFF
.	TRBV19	TRBJ2-2	.	TGTGCCACCCAGTCGGGCAGGGACTACACCGGGGAGCTGTTTTTT	CATQSGRDYTGELFF
.	TRBV5-7	TRBJ2-7	.	TGTGCCAGCAGCCACAGGGGGGGCGAGCAGTACTTC	CASSHRGGEQYF
.	TRBV28	TRBJ2-1	.	TGTGCCAGCAGTTACTTGGGTGAGCAGTTCTTC	CASSYLGEQFF